This T cell receptor (beta chain) was sequenced in a study of cytomegalovirus exposure and HLA in healthy donors. A multiplex PCR was run with 60 Vbeta primers and 13 Jbeta primers. Produced via immunoSEQ multiplex PCR; TCRdb's table is partial and in-frame only. The profile covers about 160,000 clones, with around four fifths appearing a single time and 1.5% to 2.5% taken by the ten largest. Germline V CDR1 and CDR2: SGDLS, YYNGEE. The V gene lost 7 bases and the J gene lost 2 bases, with 12 bases spanning the gap. The CDR3 has 13 amino acids. Source material: PBMCs. This chain connects TRBV9 to TRBJ1-1; D perhaps matches TRBD1 (5 bases). The clonotype originates from a man between 18 and 29 years old in good health and CMV-seronegative. CDR3 sequence reads: CASSETDNTEAFF. As DNA, the CDR3 is TGTGCCAGCTCAGAGACAGACAACACTGAAGCTTTCTTT.